This T cell receptor (beta chain) was obtained from a study of blood T cell repertoires in COVID-19. About the research overall: The United States, Italy and Spain supplied acute and convalescent COVID-19 samples. PBMCs, B-cell-depleted T cells, or T cells provided the cDNA or gDNA that made up the material.

The CDR3 loop spans 16 amino acids. V lost 1 base and J lost 2; bases outside the gene matches: 6. The germline CDR1 and CDR2 sequences are LGHNA and YNFKEQ. Per the study methods: How many nucleated cells were present was estimated from reference gene primer amplification. Measured with immunoSEQ multiplex PCR; TCRdb has only the in-frame clones, and not every one. That table furnishes V, J and clone size, whereas the DNA furnished D and trimming. The sample lists about 260,000 clones, around 90% occurring once. V gene TRBV4-2 combines with J gene TRBJ2-5, with TRBD2 matching 8 bases. The sample was peripheral blood. This TCR was sampled from a woman in her forties or fifties who had recovered from COVID-19. In DNA, the CDR3 is TGTGCCAGCAGCCAAGGAACCGGGGGGGGACAAGAGACCCAGTACTTC. This sequence encodes CASSQGTGGGQETQYF.